The rows below give T cell receptor beta chains drawn from one sample of a study of OX40 agonist ivuxolimab in advanced cancers. The protocol was immunoSEQ multiplex PCR, while the TCRdb copy is restricted to in-frame clones and leaves out a portion. The sample lists roughly 27,000 clones, roughly 87% occurring once. The specimen was CD4+ or CD8+ T cells sorted from blood, collected in a trial of the OX40 agonist ivuxolimab. The source of these receptors is an adult with an advanced solid tumor such as melanoma, head and neck, liver or kidney cancer. CDR3s include the opening cysteine and the closing phenylalanine or tryptophan. D genes are given only for firm matches. Size tells how often a clone was seen (once, few, many) or the class of an expanded clone, and some rows leave it out.

d_call j_call clone_size v_call cdr3_nt cdr3_aa
- TRBJ2-7 - TRBV5-1 TGCGCCAGCAGCTTGGAGGGTTCCTACGAGCAGTACTTC CASSLEGSYEQYF
- TRBJ2-7 - TRBV14 TGTGCCAGCAGCCAAGATAGAACCTACGAGCAGTACTTC CASSQDRTYEQYF
TRBD1 TRBJ1-2 - TRBV30 TGTGCCTGGAGTGGACAGGGTGCGGGAGCTAACTATGGCTACACCTTC CAWSGQGAGANYGYTF
TRBD1 TRBJ1-2 - TRBV9 TGTGCCAGCAGCGCGGGGACAGGGAACTATGGCTACACCTTC CASSAGTGNYGYTF
TRBD2 TRBJ2-7 - TRBV9 TGTGCCAGCAGCGTAGAAAGCGGGGGGGCATACGAGCAGTACTTC CASSVESGGAYEQYF
TRBD1 TRBJ2-1 - TRBV4-3 TGCGCCAGCAGCCAAGATTATTCGGGACAGGGCTACAATGAGCAGTTCTTC CASSQDYSGQGYNEQFF
- TRBJ1-1 - TRBV15 TGTGCCACCAGCAGAGAGTCTCTCACTGAAGCTTTCTTT CATSRESLTEAFF
TRBD1 TRBJ2-3 - TRBV13 TGTGCCAGCAGCTTAGGGCAGGGGGTCGGAGATACGCAGTATTTT CASSLGQGVGDTQYF
- TRBJ2-1 - TRBV7-9 TGTGCCAGCAGCTTAGGTACAGGGCCGACCTACAATGAGCAGTTCTTC CASSLGTGPTYNEQFF
- TRBJ1-1 - TRBV4-2 TGTGCCAGCAGAGAGGACGGGACCGGGAACACTGAAGCTTTCTTT CASREDGTGNTEAFF
- TRBJ1-5 - TRBV4-1 TGCGCCAGCAGCCAAGGCCCCCCAGGAGGCAATCAGCCCCAGCATTTT CASSQGPPGGNQPQHF
- TRBJ1-1 - TRBV19 TGTGCCAGTAGTATAGCGCTGTCTGAAGCTTTCTTT CASSIALSEAFF
TRBD1 TRBJ1-2 few TRBV27 TGTGCCAGCAGTTTTTTGGTCCTTGGTCGACCGGGACAGGGGAACTATGGCTACACCTTC CASSFLVLGRPGQGNYGYTF
- TRBJ1-2 - TRBV11-2 TGTGCCAGCAGCCCCGGGATTAACTATGGCTACACCTTC CASSPGINYGYTF
- TRBJ2-7 - TRBV29-1 TGCAGCGTCAGGGGGGGACTCGCCTACGAGCAGTACTTC CSVRGGLAYEQYF
TRBD1 TRBJ1-5 - TRBV2 TGTGCCAGCAGAGGGCGGACAGGGACCAATCAGCCCCAGCATTTT CASRGRTGTNQPQHF
- TRBJ1-1 - TRBV7-2 TGTGCCAGCAGCTTAGTGGGGGTGGTGGCTGAAGCTTTCTTT CASSLVGVVAEAFF
TRBD1 TRBJ2-1 - TRBV6-6 TGTGCCAGCAGTCCGAATACAGGGGACAATGAGCAGTTCTTC CASSPNTGDNEQFF
TRBD2 TRBJ2-7 - TRBV7-2 TGTGCCAGCAGCTTAGGGGGACTAGCGGGGTCGCTCTACGAGCAGTACTTC CASSLGGLAGSLYEQYF
TRBD2 TRBJ2-7 - TRBV30 TGTGCCTGGAGAGCTAGCGGGTCCTACGAGCAGTACTTC CAWRASGSYEQYF
- TRBJ2-7 - TRBV29-1 TGCAGCTCTTGGGACACTACCTACGAGCAGTACTTC CSSWDTTYEQYF
- TRBJ1-1 many TRBV4-3 TGCGCCAGCCAGGGATTCGGCACTGAAGCTTTCTTT CASQGFGTEAFF
TRBD2 TRBJ2-7 - TRBV11-3 TGTGCCAGCAGCTTAGAGGCCGGGGGGGCCTACGAGCAGTACTTC CASSLEAGGAYEQYF
TRBD1 TRBJ1-1 - TRBV18 TGTGCCAGCTCACGTACACAGGGGGGGACTGAAGCTTTCTTT CASSRTQGGTEAFF
- TRBJ2-1 once TRBV9 TGTGCCAGCAGCGTAGTAGGAGGCTTGGGGGATGAGCAGTTCTTC CASSVVGGLGDEQFF
- TRBJ1-2 - TRBV28 TGTGCCAGCAGTTTAGGGGGGGTGAGCTACACCTTC CASSLGGVSYTF
- TRBJ1-4 once TRBV5-6 TGTGCCAGCAGCTTGACCGATGCAACTAATGAAAAACTGTTTTTT CASSLTDATNEKLFF
- TRBJ2-3 once TRBV27 TGTGCCAGCAGTTTTGACAGTCCCTTCACAGATACGCAGTATTTT CASSFDSPFTDTQYF
- TRBJ2-7 - TRBV13 TGTGCCAGCAGCTTTCAGGGGCCCAACGAGCAGTACTTC CASSFQGPNEQYF
- TRBJ2-7 - TRBV5-1 TGCGCCAGCAGCTTGAATCTACCCCCCCACAGGACGTCGGACGAGCAGTACTTC CASSLNLPPHRTSDEQYF
- TRBJ1-2 - TRBV28 TGTGCCAGCAGTTTGGGGCAGGGCCCTTACTATGGCTACACCTTC CASSLGQGPYYGYTF
TRBD1 TRBJ1-1 - TRBV19 TGTGCCAGTAGTTCTATGAAAGGGGGCCTCATGAACACTGAAGCTTTCTTT CASSSMKGGLMNTEAFF
- TRBJ1-3 - TRBV28 TGTGCCAGCTGTAGGTCAGCTGGAAACACCATATATTTT CASCRSAGNTIYF
- TRBJ1-1 - TRBV13 TGTGCCAGCAGCCCTCAGGGGCGCGGGATCACTGAAGCTTTCTTT CASSPQGRGITEAFF
- TRBJ2-5 - TRBV4-2 TGTGCCAGCAGCCGCCACAGGGATCGGAAAGAGACCCAGTACTTC CASSRHRDRKETQYF
TRBD1 TRBJ2-1 - TRBV14 TGTGCCAGCAGCCGACAGGGACCTACCGCTGATGAGCAGTTCTTC CASSRQGPTADEQFF
- TRBJ1-1 - TRBV5-4 TGTGCCAGCAGCTTGGCCCTTGGTCCAACTCTGAACACTGAAGCTTTCTTT CASSLALGPTLNTEAFF
- TRBJ2-2 - TRBV6-5 TGTGCCAGCAGGCAGGGAGCAGTATACACCGGGGAGCTGTTTTTT CASRQGAVYTGELFF
- TRBJ2-1 - TRBV6-1 TGTGCCAGCAGTGAAACCATTTACAATGAGCAGTTCTTC CASSETIYNEQFF
- TRBJ1-1 - TRBV19 TGTGCCAGTAGTTGGGGGGGAGACACTGAAGCTTTCTTT CASSWGGDTEAFF
- TRBJ2-7 - TRBV7-9 TGTGCCAGCGAACCCCCGGGCAACGAGCAGTACTTC CASEPPGNEQYF
- TRBJ1-2 few TRBV25-1 TGTGCCAGCAGTTTACGCGGAGCTGATGGCTACACCTTC CASSLRGADGYTF
TRBD2 TRBJ2-3 - TRBV2 TGTGCCAGCGGGTGGAGCGGGGGATTCACAGATACGCAGTATTTT CASGWSGGFTDTQYF
- TRBJ2-7 - TRBV2 TGTGCCTCCCAAGCCGGGTCAAGCTCCTACGAGCAGTACTTC CASQAGSSSYEQYF
- TRBJ1-6 few TRBV7-6 TGTGCCAGCAGCTTAGGGGGCCCCTCCTATAATTCACCCCTCCACTTT CASSLGGPSYNSPLHF
TRBD2 TRBJ2-3 - TRBV10-2 TGCGCCAGCAGATCGGGGGGGAGGTTTGATACGCAGTATTTT CASRSGGRFDTQYF
- TRBJ2-3 - TRBV7-9 TGTGCCAGCAGCTCTAGCGGAGGGGGCCCAGATACGCAGTATTTT CASSSSGGGPDTQYF
TRBD1 TRBJ2-7 - TRBV6-5 TGTGCCAGCAGTTATATGGACAGGGGCTACGAGCAGTACTTC CASSYMDRGYEQYF
TRBD1 TRBJ1-6 - TRBV19 TGTGCCAGTAGTATGGGACAGGGTGAGCCACCCCTCCACTTT CASSMGQGEPPLHF
TRBD1 TRBJ2-5 - TRBV5-1 TGCGCCAGCTACCCCCTCGGACAGGGGGGTGGGGAGACCCAGTACTTC CASYPLGQGGGETQYF
- TRBJ2-2 few TRBV18 TGTGCCAGCTCACCACCCGAATACACCGGGGAGCTGTTTTTT CASSPPEYTGELFF
- TRBJ1-5 - TRBV4-3 TGCGCCAGCAGCCAAGTGTGGGCCAGCAATCAGCCCCAGCATTTT CASSQVWASNQPQHF
TRBD2 TRBJ2-7 - TRBV6-6 TGTGCCAGCAGTAAGACTAGCGGGGGGGCCTACGAGCAGTACTTC CASSKTSGGAYEQYF
- TRBJ1-5 - TRBV7-9 TGTGCCAGCAGCTTGGTCTTCGAGGCGCCCCAGCATTTT CASSLVFEAPQHF
TRBD2 TRBJ2-7 - TRBV27 TGTGCCAGCAGTCCTTTAGCGGGGCGCCCCTACGAGCAGTACTTC CASSPLAGRPYEQYF
- TRBJ1-5 - TRBV28 TGTGCCAGCAGTTCCCCAGAAATCTATAGCAATCAGCCCCAGCATTTT CASSSPEIYSNQPQHF
- TRBJ2-5 - TRBV6-4 TGTGCCAGCAGGATGAGAACAGGGAGTTACCAAGAGACCCAGTACTTC CASRMRTGSYQETQYF
- TRBJ1-6 - TRBV28 TGTGCCAGCAGCCCAAAGCCCTATAATTCACCCCTCCACTTT CASSPKPYNSPLHF
TRBD1 TRBJ2-6 - TRBV6-5 TGTGCCAGCAGTTACACAGGGGGCTCTGGGGCCAACGTCCTGACTTTC CASSYTGGSGANVLTF
- TRBJ2-7 - TRBV7-6 TGTGCCAGCAGCTTTGGGGACGGGGGAGCCTACGAGCAGTACTTC CASSFGDGGAYEQYF